A selection of T cell receptor beta chains follows, all from one sample in a study of blood T cell repertoires in COVID-19. Assay used: immunoSEQ multiplex PCR; TCRdb lists only in-frame clones, some missing. The repertoire holds roughly 76,000 clones, with 75% to 90% as singletons. Sequenced sample: PBMCs or T cells enriched from blood (not recorded which). These TCRs come from a woman aged 50 to 60 with acute COVID-19. The CDR3 runs from the conserved cysteine through the conserved F or W. A D gene is named only where the DNA matches it firmly. Clone size is not always given. Where it is, it says once, few, many or a class for expanded clones.

J gene | clone size | V gene | D gene | CDR3 protein | CDR3 DNA
TRBJ1-3 | . | TRBV3-1/TRBV3-2 | . | CASSHTPGFGNTIYF | TGTGCCAGCAGCCATACCCCAGGCTTTGGAAACACCATATATTTT
TRBJ1-2 | few | TRBV10-3 | TRBD1 | CAISEGPGQTNYGYTF | TGTGCCATCAGTGAGGGACCGGGACAGACAAACTATGGCTACACCTTC
TRBJ2-2 | . | TRBV7-3 | TRBD2 | CASSFYRTSGAGGELFF | TGTGCCAGCAGCTTCTACCGGACTAGCGGGGCGGGCGGGGAGCTGTTTTTT
TRBJ2-3 | . | TRBV5-1 | . | CASSLSSTSRADTQYF | TGCGCCAGCAGCTTGTCGTCCACTAGCCGGGCAGATACGCAGTATTTT
TRBJ1-5 | . | TRBV11-2 | TRBD1 | CASSLTGQGNQPQHF | TGTGCCAGCAGCCTCACGGGACAGGGAAATCAGCCCCAGCATTTT
TRBJ2-7 | few | TRBV27 | TRBD1 | CASSSHGTGEYEQYF | TGTGCCAGCAGTTCTCACGGGACAGGGGAGTACGAGCAGTACTTC
TRBJ1-5 | . | TRBV10-3 | . | CAISEPGHNQPQHF | TGTGCCATCAGTGAACCAGGGCACAATCAGCCCCAGCATTTT
TRBJ2-7 | . | TRBV7-2 | TRBD2 | CASSSAGLAALTHEQYF | TGTGCCAGCAGCTCAGCGGGACTAGCGGCCCTTACTCACGAGCAGTACTTC
TRBJ2-7 | . | TRBV7-8 | TRBD2 | CASAAAGGHEQYF | TGTGCCAGCGCTGCGGCGGGAGGTCACGAGCAGTACTTC
TRBJ1-5 | . | TRBV2 | . | CASSGGVNQPQHF | TGTGCCAGCAGTGGCGGTGTTAATCAGCCCCAGCATTTT
TRBJ1-2 | . | TRBV6-5 | TRBD1 | CASRAGTGEVHGYTF | TGTGCCAGCAGGGCGGGGACAGGGGAGGTGCATGGCTACACCTTC
TRBJ1-1 | once | TRBV4-1 | TRBD1 | CASSQPTGDLNTEAFF | TGCGCCAGCAGCCAACCAACAGGGGATTTGAACACTGAAGCTTTCTTT
TRBJ1-1 | . | TRBV7-9 | . | CASSLFLGIGDTEAFF | TGTGCCAGCAGCTTGTTTCTCGGGATTGGGGACACTGAAGCTTTCTTT
TRBJ2-7 | . | TRBV9 | TRBD2 | CASSRGLAASYEQYF | TGTGCCAGCAGCAGGGGACTAGCGGCCTCCTACGAGCAGTACTTC
TRBJ1-2 | . | TRBV29-1 | . | CSVEEGSLNYGYTF | TGCAGCGTTGAGGAGGGGTCCCTTAACTATGGCTACACCTTC
TRBJ1-1 | . | TRBV25-1 | . | CASSDAGRGYTEAFF | TGTGCCAGCAGTGATGCCGGACGGGGTTACACTGAAGCTTTCTTT
TRBJ2-5 | . | TRBV5-1 | TRBD1 | CASSLDRGEETQYF | TGCGCCAGCAGCTTGGACAGGGGCGAGGAGACCCAGTACTTC
TRBJ1-1 | . | TRBV5-1 | TRBD1 | CASSFTLDRGRRGTEAFF | TGCGCCAGCAGCTTCACCTTAGACAGGGGGCGAAGGGGAACTGAAGCTTTCTTT
TRBJ2-7 | . | TRBV30 | TRBD1 | CAWSPLGQIWEQYF | TGTGCCTGGAGTCCCTTGGGACAGATTTGGGAGCAGTACTTC
TRBJ2-1 | few | TRBV6-5 | . | CASSQNSDPYNEQFF | TGTGCCAGCAGTCAGAACAGTGATCCCTACAATGAGCAGTTCTTC
TRBJ2-5 | . | TRBV4-2 | TRBD2 | CASSQDPGLAGRETQYF | TGTGCCAGCAGCCAAGATCCCGGACTAGCGGGACGAGAGACCCAGTACTTC
TRBJ2-3 | . | TRBV5-6 | . | CASSLVGRLDTQYF | TGTGCCAGCAGCTTGGTGGGCAGGTTGGATACGCAGTATTTT
TRBJ2-3 | . | TRBV2 | . | CASVRERPDTQYF | TGTGCCAGCGTCCGGGAGCGGCCCGATACGCAGTATTTT
TRBJ2-1 | once | TRBV25-1 | TRBD2 | CASSTSGRWGNEQFF | TGTGCCAGCAGTACTAGCGGGAGATGGGGCAATGAGCAGTTCTTC